These 17 T cell receptor beta chains share one sample of origin, sequenced in a study of OX40 agonist ivuxolimab in advanced cancers. Profiling relied on immunoSEQ multiplex PCR, and the TCRdb table lists in-frame clones only, not all of them. The top ten hold 6.6% of the sample, which has about 80,000 clones, 84% seen once. This sample comprised CD4+ or CD8+ T cells sorted from blood, obtained in a trial of the OX40 agonist ivuxolimab. These receptors all stem from an adult with an advanced solid tumor such as melanoma, head and neck, liver or kidney cancer.

The chain links TRBV7-8 to TRBJ2-4; D call uncertain. This CDR3 has 16 residues. The V end was cut by 2 bases, the J end by 9 bases, with 20 bases between. Germline CDR1 SGHVS, CDR2 FQNEAQ. The DNA for the CDR3 is TGTGCCAGCAGCTTAACCCCCCCAGGCCTAAGCGCCATTCAGTACTTC. Its translation is CASSLTPPGLSAIQYF.

The chain has TRBV6-5 and TRBJ2-1; 8 bases fit TRBD2. This CDR3 comprises 16 residues. V lost 0 bases, J lost 10 bases, and 11 bases stayed unmatched. Germline CDR1 MNHEY, CDR2 SVGAGI. CDR3 nucleotide sequence: TGTGCCAGCAGTTACTCGACGGGGGGGCAGCCTGTGGAGCAGTTCTTC. Encoded protein: CASSYSTGGQPVEQFF.

The V and J genes are TRBV5-5 and TRBJ1-4; possibly TRBD1 for D (6 bases). V was cut by 3 bases and J by 1 base, with 7 bases left in between. The germline gives CDR1 SGHKS, CDR2 YYEKEE (reference sequence). This CDR3 is built from 14 residues. This CDR3 reads CASSSTGTNEKLFF. The CDR3 DNA follows: TGTGCCAGCAGCTCGACAGGAACTAATGAAAAACTGTTTTTT.

The CDR3, as DNA: TGTGCCAGCAGTTTCGGGACTAGCGGGACCTACGAGCAGTACTTC. It translates to CASSFGTSGTYEQYF. This chain connects TRBV27 to TRBJ2-5; TRBD2 matches 13 bases. The DNA end favors TRBJ2-7, so the J call may be wrong. The CDR3 is made up of 15 amino acids. Germline loops: CDR1 MNHEY, CDR2 SMNVEV (reference sequence).

The V and J genes are TRBV21-1 and TRBJ2-7; TRBD2 reflects the table's D call only, with no check against the DNA. TRBV21-1 is reported as a pseudogene. The CDR3 length is 14 residues. Here the CDR3 reads CASSKRDGAEGQYF. The DNA of the CDR3 is TGTGCCAGCAGCAAGCGGGACGGCGCTGAGGGGCAGTACTTC.

The chain couples TRBV7-9 to TRBJ1-2; D is ambiguous. Germline V gene lookup returns CDR1 SEHNR and CDR2 FQNEAQ (reference sequence). V was trimmed by 5 bases and J by 4 bases, leaving 5 bases between them. This CDR3 comprises 11 residues. The chain's CDR3 is CASSLAYGYTF. The CDR3, as DNA: TGTGCCAGCAGCCTTGCCTATGGCTACACCTTC.

In this sample, this clone turned up a few times. The V call is TRBV1, the J call TRBJ1-6. TRBV1 is designated a pseudogene. The CDR3 sequence is 13 residues long. The CDR3 bases are TGCACCAGCAGCCAAGCCGCCGGTGAGTCCCTCCACTTT. This sequence encodes CTSSQAAGESLHF.

The genes are TRBV7-2 and TRBJ2-1, with D perhaps TRBD2 (6 bases). The CDR3 extends over 15 amino acids. The V gene's germline CDR1 is SGHTA and CDR2 FQGNSA. V was cut by 5 bases and J by 2 bases, with 13 bases left in between. The CDR3 region has the DNA TGTGCCAGCAGCACACGGGAGAAACCCTACAATGAGCAGTTCTTC. Protein product: CASSTREKPYNEQFF.

This clone showed up just a few times. The gene calls are TRBV7-9 and TRBJ1-5, with D unresolved. Trimming stripped 2 bases from V and 0 bases from J, with 8 bases between. The length of the CDR3 is 15 residues. Germline CDR1 SEHNR, CDR2 FQNEAQ (reference sequence). CDR3 coding DNA: TGTGCCAGCAGCTTATCCGGGGATAGCAATCAGCCCCAGCATTTT. Residues: CASSLSGDSNQPQHF.

A few counts support this clone. This chain links TRBV7-9 with TRBJ2-1; unclear D gene. Germline loops: CDR1 SEHNR, CDR2 FQNEAQ (reference sequence). The CDR3 is 12 amino acids. The V end lost 3 bases, the J end lost 8 bases, and 8 bases lay between the germline ends. The CDR3 DNA sequence: TGTGCCAGCAGCTTCCCCACCGATGAGCAGTTCTTC. It codes for CASSFPTDEQFF.

The chain is built from TRBV30 and TRBJ1-6; TRBD1 agrees at 9 bases. Germline CDR1 and CDR2: GTSNPN and SVGIG (reference sequence). Trimming took 3 bases from V and 7 from J; bases not matched to a gene: 7. This CDR3 is built from 15 residues. The CDR3 region is CAWRHRDRENSPLHF. CDR3 DNA sequence: TGTGCCTGGAGACACCGGGACAGGGAGAATTCACCCCTCCACTTT. The whole variable domain, remainder taken from reference TRBV30 and TRBJ1-6, is SQTIHQWPATLVQPVGSPLSLECTVEGTSNPNLYWYRQAAGRGLQLLFYSVGIGQISSEVPQNLSASRPQDRQFILSSKKLLLSDSGFYLCAWRHRDRENSPLHFGNGTRLTVT.

The chain is built from TRBV11-2 and TRBJ2-2; D is tentatively TRBD1 or TRBD2 (5 bases each). This CDR3 has 17 residues. The germline CDR1 and CDR2 sequences are SGHAT and FQNNGV. V lost 4 bases to trimming and J lost 2 bases, with 17 bases between them. The CDR3 DNA reads as TGTGCCAGCAGCTCTTTGGGGGAGCTACTTAACACCGGGGAGCTGTTTTTT. It specifies CASSSLGELLNTGELFF.

V usage is TRBV18 and J usage is TRBJ1-4; the D is unclear. Trimming removed 1 base at V and 3 bases at J, with 3 bases between. This CDR3 has 13 residues. Germline-derived CDR1 and CDR2 are KGHSH and LQKENI. CDR3 in DNA: TGTGCCAGCTCACCACTTGCTAATGAAAAACTGTTTTTT. Translation: CASSPLANEKLFF.

The CDR3 spells CASSLRGDYLLYGTDTQYF. CDR3 coding DNA: TGTGCCAGCAGTTTAAGGGGGGACTACCTCTTATACGGCACAGATACGCAGTATTTT. V gene TRBV27 combines with J gene TRBJ2-3, with D possibly matching TRBD2 (7 bases). The CDR3 sequence is 19 residues long. Trimming removed 2 bases at V and 1 base at J, with 22 bases between. Germline assignment: CDR1 MNHEY and CDR2 SMNVEV (reference sequence).

Written as DNA, the CDR3 is TGTGCCAGTAGTAACTCAGGGGCAAGGAACACTGAAGCTTTCTTT. Its translation is CASSNSGARNTEAFF. The chain recombines TRBV19 with TRBJ1-1, with D possibly TRBD1 on 6 matching bases. The CDR3 runs 15 residues. Germline lookup yields CDR1 LNHDA and CDR2 SQIVND (reference sequence). The V and J ends lost 4 bases and 1 base respectively, with 13 bases between them.

The chain combines TRBV28 with TRBJ2-7; 7 nucleotides align to TRBD2. After removal of 5 bases from V and 5 bases from J, the junction contained 15 bases not matched to a gene. The CDR3 has 16 amino acids. From germline, CDR1 is MDHEN and CDR2 SYDVKM. The CDR3 DNA reads TGTGCCAGCAGTCCCGCGGGGCGGTTTCGGGGGGACGAGCAGTACGTC. Translating gives CASSPAGRFRGDEQYV.

The J gene is TRBJ1-2, the V gene TRBV6-5, with D tentatively TRBD1 (5 bases). Trimming removed 4 bases at V and 5 bases at J, with 17 bases between. The germline CDR1 and CDR2 sequences are MNHEY and SVGAGI. CDR3 length: 15 amino acids. The CDR3 nucleotides read TGTGCCAGCAGTTCCCTGGCAGGGCAGACGTATGGCTACACCTTC. Protein: CASSSLAGQTYGYTF.